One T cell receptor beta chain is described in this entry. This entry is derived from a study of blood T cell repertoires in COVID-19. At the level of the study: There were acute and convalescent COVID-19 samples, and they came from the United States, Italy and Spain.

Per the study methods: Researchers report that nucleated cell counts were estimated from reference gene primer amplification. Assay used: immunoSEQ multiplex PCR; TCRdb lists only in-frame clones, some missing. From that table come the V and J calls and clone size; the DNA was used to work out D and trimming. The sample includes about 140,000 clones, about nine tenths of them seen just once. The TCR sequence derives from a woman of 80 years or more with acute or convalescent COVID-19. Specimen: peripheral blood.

CDR3 region: CASSAQGQGNQPQHF. CDR3 nucleotides: TGTGCCAGCAGCGCCCAAGGACAGGGGAATCAGCCCCAGCATTTT. This chain joins TRBV4-2 and TRBJ1-5; TRBD1 matches at 9 bases. This CDR3 has 15 residues. The germline gives CDR1 LGHNA, CDR2 YNFKEQ. Trimming cost V 5 bases and J 4 bases; bases outside gene matches: 6.